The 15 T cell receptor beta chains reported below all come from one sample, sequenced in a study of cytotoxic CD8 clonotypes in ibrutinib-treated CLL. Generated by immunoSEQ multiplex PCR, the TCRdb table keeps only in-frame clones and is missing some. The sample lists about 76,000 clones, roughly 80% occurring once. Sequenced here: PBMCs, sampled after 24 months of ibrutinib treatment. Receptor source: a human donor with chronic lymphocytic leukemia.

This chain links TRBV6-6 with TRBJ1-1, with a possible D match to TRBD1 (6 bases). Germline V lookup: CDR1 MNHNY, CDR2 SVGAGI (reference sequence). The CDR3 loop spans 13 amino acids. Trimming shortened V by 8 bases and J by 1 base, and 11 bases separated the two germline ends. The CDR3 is CASSGASNTEAFF. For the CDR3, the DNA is TGTGCCAGCTCGGGGGCTTCGAACACTGAAGCTTTCTTT.

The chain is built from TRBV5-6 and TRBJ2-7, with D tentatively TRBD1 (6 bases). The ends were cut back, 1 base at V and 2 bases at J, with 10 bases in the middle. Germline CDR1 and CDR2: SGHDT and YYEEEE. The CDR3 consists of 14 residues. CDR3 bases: TGTGCCAGCAGCTTGTCGAGGGGGACCTACGAGCAGTACTTC. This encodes CASSLSRGTYEQYF.

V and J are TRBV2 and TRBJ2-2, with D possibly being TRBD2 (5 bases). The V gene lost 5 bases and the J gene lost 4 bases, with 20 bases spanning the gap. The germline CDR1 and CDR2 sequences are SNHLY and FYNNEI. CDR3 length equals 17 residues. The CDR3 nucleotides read TGTGCCAGCAGTCCCAATGATCTAGCCCGAAGCACCGGGGAGCTGTTTTTT. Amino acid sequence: CASSPNDLARSTGELFF.

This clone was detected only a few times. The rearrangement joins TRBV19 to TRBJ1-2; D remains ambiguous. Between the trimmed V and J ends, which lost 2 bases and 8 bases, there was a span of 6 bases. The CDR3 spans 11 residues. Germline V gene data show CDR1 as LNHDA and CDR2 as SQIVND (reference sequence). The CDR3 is CASSIFGGYTF. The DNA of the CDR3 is TGTGCCAGTAGTATATTTGGGGGCTACACCTTC.

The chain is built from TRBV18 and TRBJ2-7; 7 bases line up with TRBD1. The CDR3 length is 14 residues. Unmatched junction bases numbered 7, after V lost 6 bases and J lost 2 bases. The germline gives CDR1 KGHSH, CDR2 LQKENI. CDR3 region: CASSTLGQTYEQYF. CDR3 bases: TGTGCCAGCTCCACGTTGGGACAGACCTACGAGCAGTACTTC.

CDR3 bases: TGTGCCAGCATGGGACTAGCGTCCACCGGGGAGCTGTTTTTT. Its translation: CASMGLASTGELFF. J is TRBJ2-2 and V is TRBV25-1; TRBD2 matches at 10 bases. Germline-derived CDR1 and CDR2 are MGHDK and SYGVNS. This CDR3 is built from 14 residues. The V and J ends lost 7 bases and 4 bases, in that order; junction bases with no gene match: 3.

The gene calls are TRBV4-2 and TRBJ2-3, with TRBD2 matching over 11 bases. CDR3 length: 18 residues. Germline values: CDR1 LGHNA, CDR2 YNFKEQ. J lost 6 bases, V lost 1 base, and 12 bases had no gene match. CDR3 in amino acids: CASSQVFRTSGLSDTQYF. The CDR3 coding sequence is TGTGCCAGCAGCCAAGTCTTCAGGACTAGCGGGTTGTCCGATACGCAGTATTTT.

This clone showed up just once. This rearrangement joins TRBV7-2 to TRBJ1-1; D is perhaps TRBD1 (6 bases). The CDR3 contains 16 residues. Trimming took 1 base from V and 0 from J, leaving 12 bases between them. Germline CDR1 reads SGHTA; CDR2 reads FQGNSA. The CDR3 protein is CASSLVGGLMNTEAFF. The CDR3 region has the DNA TGTGCCAGCAGCTTAGTCGGGGGCCTAATGAACACTGAAGCTTTCTTT.

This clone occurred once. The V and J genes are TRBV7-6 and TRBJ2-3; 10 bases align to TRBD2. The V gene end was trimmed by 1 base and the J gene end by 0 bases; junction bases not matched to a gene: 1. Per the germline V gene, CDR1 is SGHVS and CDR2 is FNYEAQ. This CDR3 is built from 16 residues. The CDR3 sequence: CASSLGTSGSTDTQYF. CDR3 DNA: TGTGCCAGCAGCTTAGGGACTAGCGGTAGCACAGATACGCAGTATTTT.

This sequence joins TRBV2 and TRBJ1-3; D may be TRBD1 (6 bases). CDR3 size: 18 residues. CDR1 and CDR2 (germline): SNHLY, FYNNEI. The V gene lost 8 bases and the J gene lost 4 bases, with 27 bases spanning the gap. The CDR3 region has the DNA TGTGCCAGCTCAAGCCTCTCTCTGGGACAAGTGGGGGGAAACACCATATATTTT. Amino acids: CASSSLSLGQVGGNTIYF.

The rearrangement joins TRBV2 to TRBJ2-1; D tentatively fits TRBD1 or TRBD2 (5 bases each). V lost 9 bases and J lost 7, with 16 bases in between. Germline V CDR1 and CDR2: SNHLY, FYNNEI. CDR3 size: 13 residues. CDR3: CASIEWGKNEQFF. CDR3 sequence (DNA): TGTGCCAGTATAGAATGGGGGAAGAATGAGCAGTTCTTC.

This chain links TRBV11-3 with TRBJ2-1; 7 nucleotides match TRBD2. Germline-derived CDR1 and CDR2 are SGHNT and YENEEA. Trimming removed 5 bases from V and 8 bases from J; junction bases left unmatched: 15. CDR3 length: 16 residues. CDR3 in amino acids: CASSAGSGGLGDEQFF. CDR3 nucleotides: TGTGCCAGCAGCGCCGGGTCGGGAGGACTGGGGGATGAGCAGTTCTTC.

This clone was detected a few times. DNA of the CDR3: TGTGCCAGCAGCCCCCACCCCTACAATGAGCAGTTCTTC. Residues: CASSPHPYNEQFF. The V call is TRBV5-4, the J call TRBJ2-1; no firm D call. Trimming pared 4 bases from V and 2 bases from J, leaving 7 bases between. Germline V lookup: CDR1 SGHNT, CDR2 YYREEE (reference sequence). There are 13 residues in the CDR3.

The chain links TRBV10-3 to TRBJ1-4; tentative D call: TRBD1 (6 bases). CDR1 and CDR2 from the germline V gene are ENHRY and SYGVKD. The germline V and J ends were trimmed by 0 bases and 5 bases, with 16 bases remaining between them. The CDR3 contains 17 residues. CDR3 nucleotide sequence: TGTGCCATCAGTGAGTCGAAACAGGGCCACGAGAATGAAAAACTGTTTTTT. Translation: CAISESKQGHENEKLFF.

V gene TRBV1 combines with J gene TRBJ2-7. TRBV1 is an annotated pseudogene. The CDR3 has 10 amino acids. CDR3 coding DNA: TGCACCAGCGCCGCCTACGAGCAGTACTTC. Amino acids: CTSAAYEQYF.